This T cell receptor beta chain was sequenced in a study of T cells in localized non-small cell lung cancer. With 3 bases removed from V and 7 bases from J, the gap between germline ends came to 15 bases. Per the germline V gene, CDR1 is MGHRA and CDR2 is YSYEKL. The CDR3 contains 15 residues. Produced via immunoSEQ multiplex PCR; TCRdb's table is partial and in-frame only. The repertoire has nearly 11,000 clones, roughly 82% of them found once; the top ten carry 20%. J is TRBJ1-4 and V is TRBV4-1; no clear D. This sequence was found in a female donor older than 55 with stage II lung adenocarcinoma. The specimen was peripheral blood mononuclear cells, collected before any cancer treatment. The CDR3 here is CASSHLTGSSEKLFF. The CDR3 DNA sequence: TGCGCCAGCAGCCACCTCACGGGGTCTAGTGAAAAACTGTTTTTT.